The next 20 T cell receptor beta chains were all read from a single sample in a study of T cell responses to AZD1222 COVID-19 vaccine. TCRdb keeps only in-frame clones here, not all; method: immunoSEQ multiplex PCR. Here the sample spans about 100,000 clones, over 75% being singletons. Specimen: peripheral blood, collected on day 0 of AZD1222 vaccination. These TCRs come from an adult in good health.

The CDR3 loop reads CSVGDIGSNQPQHF. In nucleotides, the CDR3 is TGCAGCGTGGGGGACATAGGTAGCAATCAGCCCCAGCATTTT. The V call is TRBV29-1, the J call TRBJ1-5, with a possible D match to TRBD1 (6 bases). The V end was cut by 6 bases, the J end by 0 bases, with 12 bases between. From germline, CDR1 is SQVTM and CDR2 ANQGSEA. This CDR3 contains 14 residues.

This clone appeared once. The CDR3 DNA reads TGCGCCAGCAGCTCAGGACAAGCTAATGAAAAACTGTTTTTT. Protein sequence: CASSSGQANEKLFF. This chain joins TRBV5-1 and TRBJ1-4, with D possibly being TRBD1 (5 bases). The CDR3 runs 14 residues. The germline CDR1 and CDR2 sequences are SGHRS and YFSETQ. Between the trimmed V and J ends, which lost 3 bases and 3 bases, there was a span of 9 bases.

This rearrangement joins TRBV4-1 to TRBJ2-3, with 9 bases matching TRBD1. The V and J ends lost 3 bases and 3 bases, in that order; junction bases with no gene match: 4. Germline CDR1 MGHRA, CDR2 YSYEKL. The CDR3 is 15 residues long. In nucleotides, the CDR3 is TGCGCCAGCAGCCAGGGACAGGGAGTAACAGATACGCAGTATTTT. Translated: CASSQGQGVTDTQYF.

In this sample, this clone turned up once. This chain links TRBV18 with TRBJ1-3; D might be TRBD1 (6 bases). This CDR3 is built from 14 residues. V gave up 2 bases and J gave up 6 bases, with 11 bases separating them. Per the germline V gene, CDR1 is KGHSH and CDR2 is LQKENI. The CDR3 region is CASSPVPGVNTIYF. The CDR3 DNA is TGTGCCAGCTCACCAGTCCCAGGGGTAAACACCATATATTTT. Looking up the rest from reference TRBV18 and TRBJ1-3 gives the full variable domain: NAGVMQNPRHLVRRRGQEARLRCSPMKGHSHVYWYRQLPEEGLKFMVYLQKENIIDESGMPKERFSAEFPKEGPSILRIQQVVRGDSAAYFCASSPVPGVNTIYFGEGSWLTVV.

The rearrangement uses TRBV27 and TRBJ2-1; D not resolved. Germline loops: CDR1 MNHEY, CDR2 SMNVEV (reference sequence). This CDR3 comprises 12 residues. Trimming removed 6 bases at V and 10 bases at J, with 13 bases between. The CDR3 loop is CASSLPATEQFF. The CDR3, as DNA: TGTGCCAGCAGCTTACCGGCCACAGAGCAGTTCTTC.

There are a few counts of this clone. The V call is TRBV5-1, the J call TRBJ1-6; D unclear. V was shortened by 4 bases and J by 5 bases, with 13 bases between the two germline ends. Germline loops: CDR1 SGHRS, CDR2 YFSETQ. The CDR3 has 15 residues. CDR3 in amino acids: CASSPREGHNSPLHF. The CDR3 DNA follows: TGCGCCAGCAGCCCCCGAGAGGGCCATAATTCACCCCTCCACTTT. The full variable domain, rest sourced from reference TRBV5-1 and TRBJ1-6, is KAGVTQTPRYLIKTRGQQVTLSCSPISGHRSVSWYQQTPGQGLQFLFEYFSETQRNKGNFPGRFSGRQFSNSRSEMNVSTLELGDSALYLCASSPREGHNSPLHFGNGTRLTVT.

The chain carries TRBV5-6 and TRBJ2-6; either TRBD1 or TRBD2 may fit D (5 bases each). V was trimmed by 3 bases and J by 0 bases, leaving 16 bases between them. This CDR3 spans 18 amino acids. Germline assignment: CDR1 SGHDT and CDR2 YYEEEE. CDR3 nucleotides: TGTGCCAGCAGCTACGGGACCTACCTCAACTCTGGGGCCAACGTCCTGACTTTC. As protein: CASSYGTYLNSGANVLTF.

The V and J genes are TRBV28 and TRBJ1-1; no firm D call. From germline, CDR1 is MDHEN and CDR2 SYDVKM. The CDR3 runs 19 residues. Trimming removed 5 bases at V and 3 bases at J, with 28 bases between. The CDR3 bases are TGTGCCAGCAGTCCTAGACGGTACCGATGGACGGCCTCTGACACTGAAGCTTTCTTT. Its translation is CASSPRRYRWTASDTEAFF. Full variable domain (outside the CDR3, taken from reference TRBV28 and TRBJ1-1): DVKVTQSSRYLVKRTGEKVFLECVQDMDHENMFWYRQDPGLGLRLIYFSYDVKMKEKGDIPEGYSVSREKKERFSLILESASTNQTSMYLCASSPRRYRWTASDTEAFFGQGTRLTVV.

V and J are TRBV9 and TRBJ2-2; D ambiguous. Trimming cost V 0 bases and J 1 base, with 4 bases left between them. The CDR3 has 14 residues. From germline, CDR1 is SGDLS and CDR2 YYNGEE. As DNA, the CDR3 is TGTGCCAGCAGCGTAGTTGTGAACACCGGGGAGCTGTTTTTT. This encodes CASSVVVNTGELFF.

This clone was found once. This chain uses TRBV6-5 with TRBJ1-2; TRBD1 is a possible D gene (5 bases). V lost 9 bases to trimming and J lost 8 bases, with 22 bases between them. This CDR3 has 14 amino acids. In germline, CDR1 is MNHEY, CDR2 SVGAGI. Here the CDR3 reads CASSPQQASLGYTF. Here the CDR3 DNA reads TGTGCCAGTTCCCCACAACAGGCATCGCTCGGCTACACCTTC.

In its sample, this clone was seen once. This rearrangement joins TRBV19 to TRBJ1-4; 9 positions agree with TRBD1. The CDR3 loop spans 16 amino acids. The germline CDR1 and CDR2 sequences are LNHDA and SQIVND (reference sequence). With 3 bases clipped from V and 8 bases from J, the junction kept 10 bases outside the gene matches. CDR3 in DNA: TGTGCCAGTAGTATGGGCCCGGGACAGGGTCGAGAAAAACTGTTTTTT. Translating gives CASSMGPGQGREKLFF.

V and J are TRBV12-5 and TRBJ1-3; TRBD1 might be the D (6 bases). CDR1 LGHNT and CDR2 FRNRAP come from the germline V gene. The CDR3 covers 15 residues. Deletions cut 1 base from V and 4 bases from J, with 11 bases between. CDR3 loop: CASGLAGGQGNTIYF. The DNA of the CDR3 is TGTGCTAGTGGTTTGGCTGGGGGGCAAGGAAACACCATATATTTT.

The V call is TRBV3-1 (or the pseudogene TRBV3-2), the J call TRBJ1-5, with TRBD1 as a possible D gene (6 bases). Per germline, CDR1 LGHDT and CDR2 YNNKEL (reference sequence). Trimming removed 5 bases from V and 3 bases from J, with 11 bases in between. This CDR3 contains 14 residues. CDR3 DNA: TGTGCCAGCAGCAACGGACAGCACAATCAGCCCCAGCATTTT. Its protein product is CASSNGQHNQPQHF.

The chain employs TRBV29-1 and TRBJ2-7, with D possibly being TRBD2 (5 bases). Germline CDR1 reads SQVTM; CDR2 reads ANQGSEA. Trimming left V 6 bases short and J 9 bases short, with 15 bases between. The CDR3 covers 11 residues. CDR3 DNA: TGCAGCGTCGTCAGAGGGTCGGGGCAGTACTTC. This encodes CSVVRGSGQYF.

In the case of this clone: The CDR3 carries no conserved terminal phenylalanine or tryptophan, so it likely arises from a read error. CDR3: CASSPTRSSYNSPLHL. The CDR3 region has the DNA TGTGCCAGCTCACCGACCCGTAGCTCCTATAATTCACCCCTCCACCTT. The rearrangement uses TRBV18 and TRBJ1-6; D unclear. The CDR3 consists of 16 residues. Looked up from germline, CDR1 is KGHSH and CDR2 is LQKENI. Trimming took 3 bases from V and 0 from J, leaving 9 bases between them.

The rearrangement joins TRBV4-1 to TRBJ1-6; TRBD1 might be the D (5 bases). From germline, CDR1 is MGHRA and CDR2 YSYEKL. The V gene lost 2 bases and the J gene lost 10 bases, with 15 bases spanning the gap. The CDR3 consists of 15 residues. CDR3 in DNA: TGCGCCAGCAGCCAACCCCGCGACAGAGGGTCACCCCTCCACTTT. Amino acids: CASSQPRDRGSPLHF.

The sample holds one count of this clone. This CDR3 is CASSVEVRAGGGEELFF. As DNA, the CDR3 is TGTGCCAGCAGCGTAGAAGTCAGAGCGGGGGGCGGAGAGGAGCTGTTTTTT. The V gene is TRBV9, the J gene TRBJ2-2; 9 nucleotides line up with TRBD2. From germline, CDR1 is SGDLS and CDR2 YYNGEE. This CDR3 is 17 amino acids long. The junction had 13 bases not matched to a gene; V was cut back by 0 bases and J by 10 bases.

In DNA form, the CDR3 reads TGTGCCAGCACGTCGCTATTCCTTTTCCGGGATGAGCAGTTCTTC. Translation gives CASTSLFLFRDEQFF. This chain joins TRBV5-6 and TRBJ2-1; D not resolved. Germline CDR1 and CDR2: SGHDT and YYEEEE. V gave up 6 bases and J gave up 8 bases, with 21 bases separating them. The CDR3 is 15 amino acids.

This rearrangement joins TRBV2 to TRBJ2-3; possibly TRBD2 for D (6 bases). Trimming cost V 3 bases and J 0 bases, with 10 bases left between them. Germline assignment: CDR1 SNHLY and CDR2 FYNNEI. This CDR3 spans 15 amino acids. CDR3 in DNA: TGTGCCAGCAGTGATAGTGGGACTAGCACAGATACGCAGTATTTT. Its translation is CASSDSGTSTDTQYF.

The CDR3 here is CASRFGGGPDTQYF. The CDR3 region has the DNA TGTGCCAGCCGATTCGGTGGGGGGCCAGATACGCAGTATTTT. V and J are TRBV11-2 and TRBJ2-3; D tentatively reads TRBD1 or TRBD2 (6 bases each). The V gene lost 8 bases and the J gene lost 4 bases, with 16 bases spanning the gap. The germline V gene has CDR1 SGHAT and CDR2 FQNNGV. CDR3 length equals 14 residues.